These 13 T cell receptor beta chains share one sample of origin, sequenced in a study of cytomegalovirus exposure and HLA in healthy donors. The PCR made use of 60 Vbeta and 13 Jbeta primers. Here immunoSEQ multiplex PCR was the method, and the copy in TCRdb shows in-frame clones only, minus some. Its table lists roughly 120,000 clones. The sequenced sample was PBMCs. The receptors were gathered from a man aged 18 to 29 in good health and CMV-seronegative.

This rearrangement joins TRBV7-9 to TRBJ1-6, with a weak D call TRBD1 (5 bases). The CDR3 runs to 12 residues. Germline-derived CDR1 and CDR2 are SEHNR and FQNEAQ (reference sequence). Between the trimmed V and J ends, which lost 11 bases and 8 bases, there was a span of 13 bases. DNA of the CDR3: TGTGCCGGGGGGAGAAGCGATTCACCCCTCCACTTT. It codes for CAGGRSDSPLHF.

The V and J genes are TRBV6-5 and TRBJ2-1, with 7 bases that match TRBD1. V lost 8 bases to trimming and J lost 2 bases; unmatched junction nucleotides: 6. The germline gives CDR1 MNHEY, CDR2 SVGAGI. The length of the CDR3 is 14 residues. The CDR3 protein is CASGRGNTYNEQFF. CDR3 nucleotide sequence: TGTGCCAGCGGCAGGGGGAACACCTACAATGAGCAGTTCTTC.

The chain has TRBV5-8 and TRBJ2-1; 8 bases map to TRBD2. Germline assignment: CDR1 SGHTS and CDR2 YDEGEE. There are 15 residues in the CDR3. V was pared by 2 bases and J by 7 bases, with 8 bases of the junction left unmatched. CDR3 sequence (DNA): TGTGCCAGCAGCTTCGGACTAGCAGGGAGGAATGAGCAGTTCTTC. The encoded protein is CASSFGLAGRNEQFF.

The chain uses TRBV7-6 and TRBJ2-7, with 12 bases lining up with TRBD1. The germline gives CDR1 SGHVS, CDR2 FNYEAQ. This CDR3 region has 15 residues. V lost 5 bases to trimming and J lost 5 bases; unmatched junction nucleotides: 7. CDR3 sequence reads: CASSKPGQGADEQYF. The CDR3 DNA reads TGTGCCAGCAGCAAACCGGGACAGGGGGCCGACGAGCAGTACTTC. Full variable domain (missing parts from reference TRBV7-6 and TRBJ2-7): GAGVSQSPRYKVTKRGQDVALRCDPISGHVSLYWYRQALGQGPEFLTYFNYEAQQDKSGLPNDRFSAERPEGSISTLTIQRTEQRDSAMYRCASSKPGQGADEQYFGPGTRLTVT.

The J gene is TRBJ1-1, the V gene TRBV6-6; 9 bases are shared with TRBD1. The V gene's germline CDR1 is MNHNY and CDR2 SVGAGI (reference sequence). After removal of 0 bases from V and 7 bases from J, the junction contained 3 bases not matched to a gene. CDR3 length equals 14 residues. The CDR3 spells CASSYSGQGFEAFF. The CDR3 DNA reads TGTGCCAGCAGTTACTCGGGACAGGGCTTTGAAGCTTTCTTT.

This CDR3 reads CASSQDRGPPAEPQHF. CDR3 nucleotides: TGCGCCAGCAGCCAGGACAGGGGGCCCCCAGCTGAGCCCCAGCATTTT. This chain joins TRBV5-1 and TRBJ1-5, with 11 positions matching TRBD1. The CDR3 length is 16 residues. The germline V gene encodes CDR1 SGHRS and CDR2 YFSETQ. Unmatched junction bases numbered 11, after V lost 4 bases and J lost 8 bases.

The genes are TRBV2 and TRBJ1-1; D not certain. The germline CDR1 and CDR2 sequences are SNHLY and FYNNEI. The ends were cut back, 2 bases at V and 1 base at J, with 5 bases in the middle. The CDR3 has 13 amino acids. CDR3 DNA: TGTGCCAGCAGTGAACGGAGGAACACTGAAGCTTTCTTT. Translating it yields CASSERRNTEAFF.

The chain recombines TRBV6-1 with TRBJ1-5; TRBD1 matches 7 bases. The germline gives CDR1 MNHNS, CDR2 SASEGT. CDR3 length equals 13 residues. The trim removed 5 bases at V and 14 bases at J, leaving 12 bases unmatched. The CDR3, as DNA: TGTGCCAGCAGTTTGGGACAGCCCCAGCTTAAGCATTTT. Translating gives CASSLGQPQLKHF.

The V gene is TRBV6-4, the J gene TRBJ2-1, with 10 bases lining up with TRBD2. The germline gives CDR1 MRHNA, CDR2 SNTAGT. V lost 6 bases, J lost 4 bases, and 6 bases stayed unmatched. This CDR3 contains 15 residues. The CDR3 loop is CASSRTSGEYNEQFF. The DNA for the CDR3 is TGTGCCAGCAGCCGCACTAGCGGGGAGTACAATGAGCAGTTCTTC.

J is TRBJ1-5 and V is TRBV5-6; TRBD1 aligns across 9 bases. CDR1 and CDR2 (germline): SGHDT, YYEEEE. Trimming took 3 bases from V and 1 from J; bases not matched to a gene: 5. This CDR3 is 16 amino acids long. CDR3: CASSYLTGGSNQPQHF. Here the CDR3 DNA reads TGTGCCAGCAGCTATCTGACAGGGGGGAGCAATCAGCCCCAGCATTTT.

The chain couples TRBV7-8 to TRBJ1-1, with 9 bases matching TRBD1. The CDR3 totals 13 residues. Germline CDR1 and CDR2: SGHVS and FQNEAQ. The junction had 8 bases not matched to a gene; V was cut back by 3 bases and J by 12 bases. The CDR3 DNA reads as TGTGCCAGCAGCTTGGCGGGACAGGGTGGAACTTTCTTT. Protein product: CASSLAGQGGTFF.

The chain is built from TRBV5-4 and TRBJ2-2; 9 bases are shared with TRBD1. After removal of 3 bases from V and 2 bases from J, the junction contained 2 bases not matched to a gene. The length of the CDR3 is 15 residues. In germline, CDR1 is SGHNT, CDR2 YYREEE (reference sequence). CDR3 sequence (DNA): TGTGCCAGCAGCTCGGGACAGGGAAACACCGGGGAGCTGTTTTTT. This codes for CASSSGQGNTGELFF.

A note on this clone: Its ends do not fully match the called genes, so a read error is possible. The chain combines TRBV6-6 with TRBJ1-2; 8 nucleotides agree with TRBD1. This CDR3 has 13 residues. Germline V CDR1 and CDR2: MNHNY, SVGAGI (reference sequence). DNA of the CDR3: TGTGCCAGCAGGGAGACAGGGGTAGGTGGCTACGCCTTC. Its protein is CASRETGVGGYAF.